Reported below is one T cell receptor (beta chain). These data originate in a study of T cell responses to AZD1222 COVID-19 vaccine. The CDR3 is 13 amino acids. Germline-derived CDR1 and CDR2 are SQVTM and ANQGSEA. V lost 6 bases to trimming and J lost 2 bases; unmatched junction nucleotides: 6. Profiling relied on immunoSEQ multiplex PCR, and the TCRdb table lists in-frame clones only, not all of them. The table has roughly 160,000 clones, 87% seen once. The receptor was isolated from an adult who received the AZD1222 COVID-19 vaccine. The sample here was peripheral blood, taken 28 days after the second AZD1222 dose. V and J are TRBV29-1 and TRBJ1-1; 7 bases are shared with TRBD1. The CDR3 DNA reads as TGCAGCGTCGCCGGGACAGATAACACTGAAGCTTTCTTT. Protein: CSVAGTDNTEAFF.